This entry lists 28 T cell receptor beta chains sequenced from one sample in a study of T cells expressing NK-cell markers. TCRdb reprocessed the 5' RACE reads; each CDR3 protein has one entry and no DNA is given. The listing records a few hundred thousand distinct CDR3 sequences. The sample was blood T cells: a sorted CD56 or NKG2C T cell subset, CD4+ or CD8+ T cells, or bulk PBMC T cells (not recorded which). Receptors originate from a man aged 18 to 69 in good health.

The chain couples TRBV2 to TRBJ1-6; TCRdb returns TRBD1, unconfirmable since there is no DNA. In germline, CDR1 is SNHLY, CDR2 FYNNEI. There are 15 residues in the CDR3. The CDR3 spells CASKAGANYNSPLHF.

The chain combines TRBV29-1 with TRBJ2-4; TCRdb names TRBD1, which stays unverified in the absence of DNA. The CDR3 runs 14 residues. Looked up from germline, CDR1 is SQVTM and CDR2 is ANQGSEA. The CDR3 sequence is CSVVRDTQRNIQYF.

The CDR3 spells CASSSSGGARGIKETQYF. V is TRBV12-3 or TRBV12-4 and J is TRBJ2-5; with no DNA, the TCRdb D assignment of TRBD1 cannot be verified. The CDR3 is 18 residues long.

The genes are TRBV5-1 and TRBJ2-3; absent DNA, TCRdb's TRBD1 call cannot be checked. Per germline, CDR1 SGHRS and CDR2 YFSETQ. This CDR3 has 16 amino acids. The CDR3 reads CASSEGNRGGGDTQYF.

The rearrangement joins TRBV6-5 to TRBJ1-4. Germline CDR1 is MNHEY and CDR2 is SVGAGI. The CDR3 has 16 amino acids. CDR3 protein: CASSYERGITNEKLFF.

The chain has TRBV29-1 and TRBJ2-3; TCRdb's D call, TRBD1, is unchecked because there is no DNA. CDR3 size: 14 residues. Per germline, CDR1 SQVTM and CDR2 ANQGSEA. The CDR3 region is CSVDGGPLGDTQYF.

This sequence joins TRBV6-1 and TRBJ2-7; TCRdb names TRBD2, which stays unverified in the absence of DNA. The CDR3 length is 14 residues. Germline-derived CDR1 and CDR2 are MNHNS and SASEGT. The CDR3 loop is CASTRGRKLYEQYF.

The chain employs TRBV29-1 and TRBJ2-3; there is no DNA to check the TCRdb D call of TRBD2. CDR1 and CDR2 from the germline V gene are SQVTM and ANQGSEA. This CDR3 spans 14 amino acids. CDR3 amino acids: CSVPGTAAGDTQYF.

The rearrangement joins TRBV18 to TRBJ1-2. CDR3 length: 14 amino acids. Germline CDR1 KGHSH, CDR2 LQKENI. This chain's CDR3 is CASSPPAKGGGYTF.

This chain joins TRBV25-1 and TRBJ2-4; no DNA is available, so the TRBD1 call from TCRdb remains unchecked. The CDR3 totals 15 residues. Germline V gene lookup returns CDR1 MGHDK and CDR2 SYGVNS. CDR3 sequence reads: CASSEDRRAKNIQYF.

The rearrangement links TRBV20-1 to TRBJ2-5; the TRBD1 assignment by TCRdb is unverifiable without DNA. The CDR3 spans 15 residues. Per germline, CDR1 DFQATT and CDR2 SNEGSKA (reference sequence). CDR3 amino acids: CSARDGPGLQETQYF.

The V call is TRBV6-5, the J call TRBJ2-7; TCRdb designates TRBD1, a call that cannot be tested without DNA. Germline CDR1 MNHEY, CDR2 SVGAGI. The CDR3 runs to 14 residues. This CDR3 is CASSSTGRRYEQYF.

This chain joins TRBV2 and TRBJ2-7. Germline V gene sequence: CDR1 SNHLY, CDR2 FYNNEI. The CDR3 runs 11 residues. CDR3 amino acids: CASNVRDEQYF.

J is TRBJ1-5 and V is TRBV28; the TCRdb call, TRBD1, lacks DNA for checking. CDR3 length equals 14 residues. Looked up from germline, CDR1 is MDHEN and CDR2 is SYDVKM. The CDR3 loop reads CASSLGGVAQPQHF.

The chain combines TRBV18 with TRBJ2-3; there is no DNA to check the TCRdb D call of TRBD2. The CDR3 is made up of 15 amino acids. Germline values: CDR1 KGHSH, CDR2 LQKENI. CDR3 protein: CASSSSLGNTDTQYF.

The V and J genes are TRBV3-1 and TRBJ2-1; TCRdb outputs TRBD2, but without DNA this stays unchecked. Germline V gene data show CDR1 as LGHDT and CDR2 as YNNKEL (reference sequence). This CDR3 spans 15 amino acids. This chain's CDR3 is CASRKSGGTYNEQFF.

The rearrangement links TRBV6-5 to TRBJ1-1. CDR3 length: 15 amino acids. CDR1 and CDR2 from the germline V gene are MNHEY and SVGAGI. The CDR3 protein is CASSYSSQWNTEAFF.

This chain uses TRBV9 with TRBJ2-1; lacking DNA, the TRBD1 call made by TCRdb goes unchecked. The CDR3 loop spans 14 amino acids. Germline V gives CDR1 SGDLS, CDR2 YYNGEE. CDR3 residues: CASGGQLSYNEQFF.

This chain links TRBV18 with TRBJ2-7; with no DNA, the TCRdb D assignment of TRBD1 cannot be verified. CDR3 length: 13 residues. Germline values: CDR1 KGHSH, CDR2 LQKENI. CDR3 loop: CASSRGAYYEQYF.

This CDR3 reads CASSFQDRGVNGYTF. The chain couples TRBV7-9 to TRBJ1-2; the D call from TCRdb, TRBD1, cannot be confirmed without DNA. The CDR3 runs 15 residues. Looked up from germline, CDR1 is SEHNR and CDR2 is FQNEAQ (reference sequence).

The chain recombines TRBV7-3 with TRBJ2-1; TCRdb indicates TRBD1, and absent DNA this call remains unverified. This CDR3 has 15 residues. Per germline, CDR1 SGHTA and CDR2 FQGTGA. This CDR3 is CASSLRQGATYEQFF.

V is TRBV28 and J is TRBJ2-1; with no DNA, the TCRdb D assignment of TRBD2 cannot be verified. The CDR3 totals 17 residues. The germline V gene encodes CDR1 MDHEN and CDR2 SYDVKM. CDR3 region: CASSTGLAGGLYNEQFF.

The V call is TRBV20-1, the J call TRBJ1-6; without DNA, the TCRdb call of TRBD1 cannot be checked. CDR1 and CDR2 (germline): DFQATT, SNEGSKA (reference sequence). The CDR3 consists of 14 residues. The chain's CDR3 is CSACPGTGNSPLHF.

This sequence joins TRBV5-1 and TRBJ2-7; the D call of TRBD1 rests on TCRdb alone, since no DNA is present to check it. This CDR3 spans 14 amino acids. From germline, CDR1 is SGHRS and CDR2 YFSETQ. The CDR3 protein is CASSPEGVSYEQYF.

The gene calls are TRBV29-1 and TRBJ2-3; TCRdb lists TRBD2, though no DNA is available to test this call. CDR3 length equals 18 residues. Germline V gene data show CDR1 as SQVTM and CDR2 as ANQGSEA. The CDR3 region is CSVAGGGPEGLSTDTQYF.

The CDR3 spells CASSSGLAQYQETQYF. V usage is TRBV5-1 and J usage is TRBJ2-5; TCRdb selects TRBD2, and the lack of DNA leaves this call unchecked. Looked up from germline, CDR1 is SGHRS and CDR2 is YFSETQ. This CDR3 has 16 amino acids.

The genes are TRBV7-2 and TRBJ1-2. In germline, CDR1 is SGHTA, CDR2 FQGNSA. The CDR3 covers 13 residues. The CDR3 here is CASSSGPNYGYTF.

The chain joins TRBV6-1 to TRBJ2-3; TCRdb picks TRBD1, but there is no DNA to check that call. Germline CDR1 reads MNHNS; CDR2 reads SASEGT. There are 14 residues in the CDR3. CDR3 loop: CASSTRDRSDTQYF.